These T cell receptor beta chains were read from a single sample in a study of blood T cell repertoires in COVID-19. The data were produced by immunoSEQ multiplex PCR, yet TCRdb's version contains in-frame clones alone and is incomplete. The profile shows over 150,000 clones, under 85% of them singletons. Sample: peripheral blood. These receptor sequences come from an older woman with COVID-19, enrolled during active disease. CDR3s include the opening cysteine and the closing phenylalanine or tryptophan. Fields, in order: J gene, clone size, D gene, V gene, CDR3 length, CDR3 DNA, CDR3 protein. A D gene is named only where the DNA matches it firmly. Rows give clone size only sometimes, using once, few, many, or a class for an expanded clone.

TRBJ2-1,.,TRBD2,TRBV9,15,TGTGCCAGCAGCCCTGGACTAGTTCCCTACAATGAGCAGTTCTTC,CASSPGLVPYNEQFF
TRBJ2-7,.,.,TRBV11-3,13,TGTGCCAGCAGCTACCGGGAGCGTTCGGAGCAGTACTTC,CASSYRERSEQYF
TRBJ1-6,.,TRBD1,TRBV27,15,TGTGCCAGCAGGGCCTGGACAGGGGACTTCTCACCCCTCCACTTT,CASRAWTGDFSPLHF
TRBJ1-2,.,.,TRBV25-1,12,TGTGCCACCCGAGCGAATCCCTATGGCTACACCTTC,CATRANPYGYTF
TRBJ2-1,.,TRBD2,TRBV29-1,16,TGCAGCGTTAAATCTCCTTGGACTAGCGGATACAATGAGCAGTTCTTC,CSVKSPWTSGYNEQFF
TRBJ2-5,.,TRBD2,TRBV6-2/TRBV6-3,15,TGTGCCAGCAGTAAATTAGCGGGAGGGAAAGAGACCCAGTACTTC,CASSKLAGGKETQYF
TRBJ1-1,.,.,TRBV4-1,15,TGCGCCAGCAGCCAAGATACTGCAGGGTATAAGGAAGCTTTCTTT,CASSQDTAGYKEAFF
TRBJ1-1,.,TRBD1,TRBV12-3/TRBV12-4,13,TGTGCCAGCCGGCCCGGCGGGACAGTCGAAGCTTTCTTT,CASRPGGTVEAFF
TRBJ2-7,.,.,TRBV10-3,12,TGTGCCATCTCGACGGCGGGCTACGAGCAGTACTTC,CAISTAGYEQYF
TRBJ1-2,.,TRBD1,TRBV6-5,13,TGTGCCAGCAGCATCGGGACAGCCTATGGCTACACCTTC,CASSIGTAYGYTF
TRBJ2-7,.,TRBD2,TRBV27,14,TGTGCCAGCACCTCACTAGCGAACCCGTACGAGCAGTACTTC,CASTSLANPYEQYF
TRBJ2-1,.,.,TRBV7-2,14,TGTGCCAGCAGCTTATACACCCTCTACAATGAGCAGTTCTTC,CASSLYTLYNEQFF
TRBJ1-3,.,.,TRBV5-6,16,TGTGCCAGCAGCTTGGGATCCCAGATCTCTGGAAACACCATATATTTT,CASSLGSQISGNTIYF
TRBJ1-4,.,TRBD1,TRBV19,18,TGTGCCAGTAGTATAGATGCCCTGGGACAGAAGCCTAATGAAAAACTGTTTTTT,CASSIDALGQKPNEKLFF
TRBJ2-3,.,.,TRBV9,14,TGTGCCAGCAGCAACCGGGACTCCTCTCCCACGCAGTATTTT,CASSNRDSSPTQYF
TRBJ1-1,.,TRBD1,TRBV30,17,TGTGCCTGGAGTATACCCAACAGGGGGCTAAGGAGCACTGAAGCTTTCTTT,CAWSIPNRGLRSTEAFF
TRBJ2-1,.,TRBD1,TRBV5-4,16,TGTGCCAGCAGCCCGGGACAGGTCAGCTCCTACAATGAGCAGTTCTTC,CASSPGQVSSYNEQFF
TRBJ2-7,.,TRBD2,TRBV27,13,TGTGCCAGCTCATTAGCGGGAGCCTACGAGCAGTACTTC,CASSLAGAYEQYF
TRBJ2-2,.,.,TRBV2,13,TGTGCCAGCCGTACGGGAAACACCGGGGAGCTGTTTTTT,CASRTGNTGELFF
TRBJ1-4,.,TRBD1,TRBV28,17,TGTGCCAGCAGAAAACGGGACAGAGTTTTAACTAATGAAAAACTGTTTTTT,CASRKRDRVLTNEKLFF
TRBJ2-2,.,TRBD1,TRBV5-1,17,TGCGCCAGCAGCCATATCCGGGACAGGGCCGACACCGGGGAGCTGTTTTTT,CASSHIRDRADTGELFF
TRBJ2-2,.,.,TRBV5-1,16,TGCGCCAGCAGCTCTCAGGACTCACGGAACACCGGGGAGCTGTTTTTT,CASSSQDSRNTGELFF
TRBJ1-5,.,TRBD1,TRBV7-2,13,TGTGCCAGCAGCAGCAGGGGGGTCCAGCCCCAGCATTTT,CASSSRGVQPQHF
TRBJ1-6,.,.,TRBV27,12,TGTGCCAGCCGCTACAGTGGTTCACCCCTCCACTTT,CASRYSGSPLHF
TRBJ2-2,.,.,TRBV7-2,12,TGTGCCAGCAGCATTTACGGCGGGGAGCTGTTTTTT,CASSIYGGELFF
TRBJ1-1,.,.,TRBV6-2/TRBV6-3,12,TGTGCCAGCAGTTCCGGGGGGGAGAGGGCTTTCTTT,CASSSGGERAFF
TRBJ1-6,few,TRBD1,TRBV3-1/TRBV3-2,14,TGTGCCAGCAGCCAAGGCAGGGGGGTTTCACCCCTCCACTTT,CASSQGRGVSPLHF
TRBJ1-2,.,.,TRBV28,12,TGTGCCAGCACCACAGGCGTCTATGGCTACACCTTC,CASTTGVYGYTF
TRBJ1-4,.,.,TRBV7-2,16,TGTGCCAGCAGCTTACGAGGACGTGCCGGGGGTGAAAAACTGTTTTTT,CASSLRGRAGGEKLFF
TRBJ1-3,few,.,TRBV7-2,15,TGTGCCAGCAGAACTACAGGAAACTCTGGAAACACCATATATTTT,CASRTTGNSGNTIYF
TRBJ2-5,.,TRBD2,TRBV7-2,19,TGTGCCAGCAGCCGTCATGACGGTTCGGCGGGAGGGCTTTTGGAGACCCAGTACTTC,CASSRHDGSAGGLLETQYF
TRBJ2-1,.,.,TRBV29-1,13,TGCAGCGTTGAATTTAGCTCCCCCAGGGGGCAGTTCTTC,CSVEFSSPRGQFF
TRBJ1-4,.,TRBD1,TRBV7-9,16,TGTGCCAGCAGCTTCGTGGCGGGGACAGGGGATGAAAAACTGTTTTTT,CASSFVAGTGDEKLFF